This TCR beta chain was found in a study of blood T cell repertoires in COVID-19. Looking at the study overall: Samples taken during acute and convalescent COVID-19 were collected in the United States, Italy and Spain. The analysed material was cDNA or gDNA that came from T cells, B-cell-depleted T cells, or PBMCs.

Participants spanned ages roughly 18 to 95 years and resided in about 24 US areas. This clone appeared a few times. In the original analysis: Reference gene primer amplification gave estimated nucleated cell counts. Profiled with immunoSEQ multiplex PCR; TCRdb holds only in-frame clones, not every one. The DNA was the basis for D and trimming; V, J and clone size are from that table. The sample consists of more than 150,000 clones, roughly 87% of them appearing once. Germline assignment: CDR1 SGHTS and CDR2 YDEGEE. V lost 3 bases, J lost 14 bases, and 8 bases stayed unmatched. This CDR3 is built from 15 residues.

Sample: PBMCs or T cells enriched from blood (not recorded which). The TCR originated in a woman aged 45-65 years who had recovered from COVID-19. The rearrangement joins TRBV5-8 to TRBJ2-1; 16 bases fit TRBD2. In DNA form, the CDR3 reads TGTGCCAGCAGCTCCGGGACTAGCGGGAGGGCCGAGGAGTTCTTC. As protein: CASSSGTSGRAEEFF. Full variable domain (missing parts from reference TRBV5-8 and TRBJ2-1): EAGVTQSPTHLIKTRGQQATLRCSPISGHTSVYWYQQALGLGLQFLLWYDEGEERNRGNFPPRFSGRQFPNYSSELNVNALELEDSALYLCASSSGTSGRAEEFFGPGTRLTVL.